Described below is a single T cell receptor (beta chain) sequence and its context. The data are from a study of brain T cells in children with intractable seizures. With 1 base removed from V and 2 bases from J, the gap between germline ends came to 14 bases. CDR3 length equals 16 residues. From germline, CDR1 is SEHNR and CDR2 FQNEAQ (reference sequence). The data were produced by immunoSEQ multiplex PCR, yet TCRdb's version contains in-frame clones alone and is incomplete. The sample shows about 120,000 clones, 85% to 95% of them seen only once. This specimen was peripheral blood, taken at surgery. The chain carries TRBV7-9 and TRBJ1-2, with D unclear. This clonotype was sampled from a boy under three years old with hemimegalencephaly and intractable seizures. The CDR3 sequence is CASSLGVAHLNYGYTF. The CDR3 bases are TGTGCCAGCAGCTTAGGGGTGGCCCATTTGAACTATGGCTACACCTTC.